These T cell receptor beta chains were read from a single sample in a study of blood T cells in healthy people across ages. TCRdb reprocessed the 5' RACE reads via MiXCR and lists one record per CDR3 protein. The sample comprises 1.5 million to 2 million distinct CDR3 sequences, around 42% of which are singletons, and 23% rests with the top ten. Sequencing was done on a sample of blood. Receptors originate from a human donor in good health. Both conserved end residues are part of each CDR3. The D gene is left open where the match is weak. Clone size is not always given. Where it is, it says once, few, many or a class for expanded clones.

D gene	J gene	V gene	clone size	CDR3 protein	CDR3 DNA
-	TRBJ1-1	TRBV5-1	few	CASSPALDNTEAFF	TGCGCCAGCAGCCCGGCCCTCGATAACACTGAAGCTTTCTTT
-	TRBJ2-3	TRBV6-1	-	CASRDLTDTQYF	TGTGCCAGCAGGGACCTTACAGATACGCAGTATTTT
-	TRBJ2-5	TRBV29-1	few	CSVAGTQETQYF	TGCAGCGTGGCCGGGACCCAAGAGACTCAGTACTTC
-	TRBJ2-6	TRBV15	few	CATSDRSGANVLTF	TGTGCCACCAGCGATAGATCTGGGGCCAACGTCCTGACTTTC
-	TRBJ2-7	TRBV14	-	CASSPLQGNGNEQYF	TGTGCCAGCAGCCCTTTACAGGGTAACGGAAACGAGCAGTACTTC
-	TRBJ1-5	TRBV3-1	few	CASSQEDSGSNQPQHF	TGTGCCAGCAGCCAAGAGGACAGCGGTAGCAATCAGCCCCAGCATTTT
-	TRBJ1-4	TRBV21-1	-	CASSKRDRVLNEKLFF	TGTGCCAGCAGCAAACGGGACCGGGTCCTAAATGAAAAACTGTTTTTT
-	TRBJ1-2	TRBV24-1	few	CVTSEGGANYGYTF	TGTGTCACCAGTGAGGGCGGAGCTAACTATGGCTACACCTTC
-	TRBJ2-6	TRBV6-1	few	CASSEGRVYSGANVLTF	TGTGCCAGCAGTGAGGGCAGGGTTTATTCTGGGGCCAACGTCCTGACTTTC
TRBD1	TRBJ2-5	TRBV2	-	CASAYRGTGSGETQYF	TGTGCCAGCGCCTACAGGGGCACCGGATCGGGAGAGACCCAGTACTTC
TRBD1	TRBJ1-2	TRBV11-2	-	CASSVTGDPYGYTF	TGTGCCAGCAGCGTGACAGGGGATCCCTATGGCTACACCTTC
TRBD1	TRBJ2-4	TRBV27	few	CASSLSAGTGFTKNIQYF	TGTGCCAGCAGTTTATCGGCTGGGACAGGGTTTACCAAAAACATTCAGTACTTC
-	TRBJ1-1	TRBV27	-	CASILSERGDTEAFF	TGTGCCAGCATCCTAAGTGAGCGAGGGGACACTGAAGCTTTCTTT
-	TRBJ2-7	TRBV29-1	-	CSVLYGAYEQYF	TGCAGCGTCCTGTACGGGGCCTACGAGCAGTACTTC
-	TRBJ1-2	TRBV7-9	-	CASSSAGGPYGYTF	TGTGCCAGCAGCTCCGCGGGAGGCCCCTATGGCTACACCTTC
TRBD2	TRBJ2-3	TRBV7-8	many	CASSLVLVIAGPPSTDTQYF	TGTGCCAGCAGCTTAGTTCTTGTAATAGCGGGGCCACCTAGCACAGATACGCAGTATTTT
-	TRBJ1-1	TRBV7-3	few	CASSLNPGSGTEAFF	TGTGCCAGCAGCTTAAACCCCGGGTCGGGCACTGAAGCTTTCTTT
-	TRBJ1-5	TRBV20-1	-	CSARSPGGANQPQHF	TGCAGTGCCCGATCTCCCGGGGGTGCTAATCAGCCCCAGCATTTT
-	TRBJ1-4	TRBV5-1	few	CASSFGDGNEKLFF	TGCGCCAGCAGCTTTGGGGACGGAAATGAAAAACTGTTTTTT
TRBD2	TRBJ2-7	TRBV20-1	few	CSASLGGAKGEQYF	TGCAGTGCTTCCCTCGGGGGGGCCAAAGGGGAGCAGTACTTC
-	TRBJ2-1	TRBV29-1	few	CSVEPQITYNEQFF	TGCAGCGTTGAGCCACAAATTACCTACAATGAGCAGTTCTTC
TRBD1	TRBJ2-7	TRBV6-2/TRBV6-3	-	CASSTPGTGTYEQYF	TGTGCCAGCAGTACCCCCGGGACAGGGACCTACGAGCAGTACTTC
TRBD2	TRBJ2-4	TRBV20-1	few	CSARRGALAKDIQYF	TGCAGTGCTAGGCGGGGGGCTCTAGCCAAAGACATTCAGTACTTC
-	TRBJ2-7	TRBV4-3	-	CASSQEPGRNYEQYF	TGCGCCAGCAGCCAGGAACCGGGACGAAACTACGAGCAGTACTTC
TRBD1	TRBJ1-5	TRBV24-1	-	CASGQGNSNQPQHF	TGTGCCAGCGGACAGGGGAATAGCAATCAGCCCCAGCATTTT
-	TRBJ2-1	TRBV29-1	-	CSVEVRMYNEQFF	TGCAGCGTTGAAGTCAGAATGTACAATGAGCAGTTCTTC
TRBD2	TRBJ2-1	TRBV2	-	CASAGVYASGGNEQFF	TGTGCCAGCGCGGGGGTGTATGCTAGCGGGGGCAATGAGCAGTTCTTC
-	TRBJ1-6	TRBV6-5	few	CASSWGNSPLHF	TGTGCCAGCAGCTGGGGGAATTCACCCCTCCACTTT
TRBD1	TRBJ1-2	TRBV5-6	few	CASSLEPGQVLGYTF	TGTGCCAGCAGCTTGGAACCGGGACAGGTCCTGGGGTACACCTTC
-	TRBJ1-1	TRBV6-1	-	CASQEGRNQNTEAFF	TGTGCCAGCCAGGAAGGCCGGAACCAGAACACTGAAGCTTTCTTT
-	TRBJ2-5	TRBV4-1	-	CASSQDRGRGFGETQYF	TGCGCTAGCAGCCAAGATCGGGGTAGGGGGTTCGGAGAGACCCAGTACTTC
-	TRBJ2-7	TRBV28	many	CASSSPGYEQYF	TGTGCCAGCAGTTCCCCGGGGTACGAGCAGTACTTC
-	TRBJ2-3	TRBV7-2	-	CASSQPHTDTQYF	TGTGCCAGCAGCCAACCCCACACAGATACGCAGTATTTT
TRBD1	TRBJ2-5	TRBV29-1	once	CSVGETGVVEETQYF	TGCAGCGTTGGAGAGACAGGGGTTGTAGAAGAGACCCAGTACTTC
-	TRBJ1-2	TRBV28	-	CASSSGVGVAHGYTF	TGTGCCAGCAGTTCGGGGGTCGGGGTCGCCCATGGCTACACCTTC
TRBD1	TRBJ1-6	TRBV20-1	-	CSAASTGLPLHF	TGCAGTGCCGCCTCGACAGGGTTACCCCTCCACTTT
TRBD1	TRBJ2-3	TRBV29-1	-	CSTLYDRDNTDTQYF	TGCAGCACCCTCTACGACAGGGATAACACAGATACGCAGTATTTT
-	TRBJ2-7	TRBV5-6	-	CASSLGAILEQYF	TGTGCCAGCAGCTTGGGGGCGATTCTGGAGCAGTACTTC
TRBD2	TRBJ2-5	TRBV7-9	few	CASSLVAGGLRQYF	TGTGCCAGCAGCTTAGTAGCGGGGGGCCTGCGGCAGTACTTC
-	TRBJ1-2	TRBV6-2/TRBV6-3	-	CASNGAGSGYTF	TGTGCCAGCAATGGGGCCGGCAGCGGCTACACCTTC
-	TRBJ2-1	TRBV2	-	CASSENVGANEQFF	TGTGCCAGCAGTGAAAATGTGGGGGCCAATGAGCAGTTCTTC
-	TRBJ1-2	TRBV18	many	CASSPPVDSNYGYTF	TGTGCCAGCTCACCACCGGTGGACTCTAACTATGGCTACACCTTC
-	TRBJ1-2	TRBV7-2	-	CASSPGLGAGYTF	TGTGCCAGCAGCCCCGGACTAGGAGCCGGCTACACCTTC
-	TRBJ2-7	TRBV2	-	CASSVESGAGRQYF	TGTGCCAGCAGTGTAGAGTCGGGGGCAGGGAGACAGTACTTC
-	TRBJ1-4	TRBV6-6	-	CASSLRDFQTNEKLFF	TGTGCCAGCTCCTTAAGGGATTTCCAGACTAATGAAAAACTGTTTTTT